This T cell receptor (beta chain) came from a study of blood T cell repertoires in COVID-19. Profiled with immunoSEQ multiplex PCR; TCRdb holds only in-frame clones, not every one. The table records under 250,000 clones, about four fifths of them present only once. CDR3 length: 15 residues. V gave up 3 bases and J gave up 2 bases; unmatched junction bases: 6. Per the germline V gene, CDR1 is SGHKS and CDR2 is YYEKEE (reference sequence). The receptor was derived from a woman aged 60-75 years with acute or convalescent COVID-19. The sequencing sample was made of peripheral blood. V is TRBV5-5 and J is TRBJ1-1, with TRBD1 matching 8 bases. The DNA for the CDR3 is TGTGCCAGCAGCTCACTGGGACAGGCAAACACTGAAGCTTTCTTT. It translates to CASSSLGQANTEAFF.